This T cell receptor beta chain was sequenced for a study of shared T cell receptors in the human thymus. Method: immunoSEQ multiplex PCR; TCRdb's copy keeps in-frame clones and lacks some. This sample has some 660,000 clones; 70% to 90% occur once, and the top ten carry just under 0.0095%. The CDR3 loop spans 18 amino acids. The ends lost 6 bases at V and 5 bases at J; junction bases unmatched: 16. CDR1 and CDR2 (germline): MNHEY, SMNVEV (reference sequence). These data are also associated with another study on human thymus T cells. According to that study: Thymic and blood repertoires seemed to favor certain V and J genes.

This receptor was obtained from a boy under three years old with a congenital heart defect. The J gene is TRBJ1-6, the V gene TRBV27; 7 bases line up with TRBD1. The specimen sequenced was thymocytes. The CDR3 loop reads CASRPRGARAGNNSPLHF. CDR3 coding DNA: TGTGCCAGCAGACCCAGGGGGGCCAGGGCCGGCAATAATTCACCCCTCCACTTT.